Listed here is a single T cell receptor beta chain. The data are from a study of blood T cell repertoires in COVID-19. About the study: The cDNA or gDNA used as material had been derived from T cells, B-cell-depleted T cells, or PBMCs.

The table came from immunoSEQ multiplex PCR; TCRdb's copy has only in-frame clones and leaves some out. The sample records hundreds of thousands of clones, about four fifths being singletons. This CDR3 contains 16 residues. Trimming shortened V by 1 base and J by 9 bases, and 19 bases separated the two germline ends. Germline loops: CDR1 LNHNV, CDR2 YYDKDF (reference sequence). The source of this sequence is a woman of 80 years or more with acute or convalescent COVID-19. This chain connects TRBV15 to TRBJ2-1, with a weak D call TRBD2 (5 bases). Sequenced: peripheral blood. The CDR3 spells CATSRADWTAGGEQFF. CDR3 in DNA: TGTGCCACCAGCAGAGCAGATTGGACGGCGGGTGGTGAGCAGTTCTTC.